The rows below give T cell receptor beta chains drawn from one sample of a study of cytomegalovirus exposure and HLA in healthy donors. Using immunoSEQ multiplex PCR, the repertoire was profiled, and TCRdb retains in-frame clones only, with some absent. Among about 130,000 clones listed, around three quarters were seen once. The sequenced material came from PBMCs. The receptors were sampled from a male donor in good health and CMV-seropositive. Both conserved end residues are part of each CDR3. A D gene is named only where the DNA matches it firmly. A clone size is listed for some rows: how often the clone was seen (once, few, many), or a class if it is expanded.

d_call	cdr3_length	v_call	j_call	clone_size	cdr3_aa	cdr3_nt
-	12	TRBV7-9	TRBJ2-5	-	CASSFTLETQYF	TGTGCCAGCAGTTTTACTTTGGAGACCCAGTACTTC
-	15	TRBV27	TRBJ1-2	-	CASSPAWSGYSGYTF	TGTGCCAGCAGCCCTGCTTGGTCAGGGTATTCTGGCTACACCTTC
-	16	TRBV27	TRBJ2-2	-	CASSLWGGALTGELFF	TGTGCCAGCAGTTTATGGGGCGGGGCCCTCACCGGGGAGCTGTTTTTT
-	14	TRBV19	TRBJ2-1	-	CASRLAQTYNEQFF	TGTGCCAGTAGGTTAGCGCAGACCTACAATGAGCAGTTCTTC
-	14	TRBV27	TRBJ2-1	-	CASSRTETYNEQFF	TGTGCCAGCAGCCGGACAGAAACCTACAATGAGCAGTTCTTC
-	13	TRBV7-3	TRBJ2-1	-	CASSLASNNEQFF	TGTGCCAGCAGCTTAGCGAGCAACAATGAGCAGTTCTTC
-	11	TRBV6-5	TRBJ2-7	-	CATAGAREQYF	TGTGCCACCGCAGGGGCCCGAGAGCAGTACTTC
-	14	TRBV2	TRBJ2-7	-	CASKKNRETYEQYF	TGTGCCAGCAAAAAGAACAGGGAGACGTACGAGCAGTACTTC
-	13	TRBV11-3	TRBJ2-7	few	CASSLEGAGEQYF	TGTGCCAGCAGCTTAGAGGGGGCCGGCGAGCAGTACTTC
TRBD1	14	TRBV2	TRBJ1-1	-	CARGTGAENTEAFF	TGTGCCAGGGGGACAGGGGCCGAGAACACTGAAGCTTTCTTT
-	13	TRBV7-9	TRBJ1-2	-	CASSQGTNYGYTF	TGTGCCAGCAGCCAGGGCACTAACTATGGCTACACCTTC
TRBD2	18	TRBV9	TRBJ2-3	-	CASSRTETSGRHTDTQYF	TGTGCCAGCAGCCGAACAGAGACTAGCGGGAGACACACAGATACGCAGTATTTT
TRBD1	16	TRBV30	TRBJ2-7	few	CAWSFGQGHFPYEQYF	TGTGCCTGGAGTTTCGGACAGGGCCACTTTCCCTACGAGCAGTACTTC
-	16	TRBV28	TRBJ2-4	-	CASSLPRGVAKNIQYF	TGTGCCAGCAGTTTACCCAGGGGGGTAGCCAAAAACATTCAGTACTTC
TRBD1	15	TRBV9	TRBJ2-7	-	CASSVASGGFYEQYF	TGTGCCAGCAGCGTAGCTTCAGGGGGCTTTTACGAGCAGTACTTC